This TCR beta chain was sequenced in a study of identifying expanded T cells in peripheral blood. The study, taken as a whole, reports: Approximately 1.1 clones differed between technical replicates, versus approximately 17 and 20 over time. Approximately two-week clone count variance significantly increased as total template count grew.

Clones were read by immunoSEQ multiplex PCR, and TCRdb kept only the in-frame ones, dropping some. The sample contains more than 70,000 clones, 70% to 90% of which appear only once. Collection occurred without any documented infections or immune events in donors. V lost 5 bases to trimming and J lost 0 bases, with 13 bases between them. Per germline, CDR1 SNHLY and CDR2 FYNNEI. This CDR3 contains 15 residues. As for this clone: What it recognizes is unknown.

Sequences were obtained from blood. This TCR derives from a person aged 18 to 75 in good health. This rearrangement joins TRBV2 to TRBJ1-2; D is possibly TRBD1 (5 bases). The CDR3 loop reads CASSLTGNPNYGYTF. CDR3 bases: TGTGCCAGCAGTTTAACAGGAAACCCTAACTATGGCTACACCTTC.